Here is one TCR beta chain with its context. The CDR3 contains 14 residues. CDR1 and CDR2 from the germline V gene are SGHDT and YYEEEE. The V end lost 0 bases, the J end lost 5 bases, and 8 bases lay between the germline ends. This sample is drawn from a study of blood T cell repertoires in COVID-19. Sequencing used immunoSEQ multiplex PCR; TCRdb keeps in-frame clones, though not all of them. The sample records under 200,000 clones, 88% being singletons. This chain links TRBV5-6 with TRBJ1-4; D is unresolved. Sequenced sample: peripheral blood. This receptor was obtained from a man aged 35 to 55 with active or convalescent COVID-19. CDR3 in amino acids: CASSLGTGNEKLFF. For the CDR3, the DNA is TGTGCCAGCAGCTTGGGGACGGGAAATGAAAAACTGTTTTTT.